This T cell receptor beta chain was obtained from a study of OX40 agonist ivuxolimab in advanced cancers. Overall study results and limits: Which antigen the expanded peripheral T cells recognized is unknown.

V was trimmed by 5 bases and J by 3 bases, leaving 7 bases between them. Germline assignment: CDR1 GTSNPN and CDR2 SVGIG (reference sequence). The CDR3 has 11 amino acids. With regard to this clone: Its antigen remains unknown.

The data were produced by immunoSEQ multiplex PCR, yet TCRdb's version contains in-frame clones alone and is incomplete. The sample includes about 89,000 clones, roughly 88% seen only once; the top ten take 0.71%. The material was CD4+ or CD8+ T cells sorted from blood, obtained in a trial of the OX40 agonist ivuxolimab. The source is an adult with an advanced solid tumor such as melanoma, head and neck, liver or kidney cancer. The J gene is TRBJ1-2, the V gene TRBV30; the D is unclear. The CDR3 loop reads CAWEAYYGYTF. CDR3 nucleotides: TGTGCCTGGGAGGCGTACTATGGCTACACCTTC. Full variable domain (missing parts from reference TRBV30 and TRBJ1-2): SQTIHQWPATLVQPVGSPLSLECTVEGTSNPNLYWYRQAAGRGLQLLFYSVGIGQISSEVPQNLSASRPQDRQFILSSKKLLLSDSGFYLCAWEAYYGYTFGSGTRLTVV.